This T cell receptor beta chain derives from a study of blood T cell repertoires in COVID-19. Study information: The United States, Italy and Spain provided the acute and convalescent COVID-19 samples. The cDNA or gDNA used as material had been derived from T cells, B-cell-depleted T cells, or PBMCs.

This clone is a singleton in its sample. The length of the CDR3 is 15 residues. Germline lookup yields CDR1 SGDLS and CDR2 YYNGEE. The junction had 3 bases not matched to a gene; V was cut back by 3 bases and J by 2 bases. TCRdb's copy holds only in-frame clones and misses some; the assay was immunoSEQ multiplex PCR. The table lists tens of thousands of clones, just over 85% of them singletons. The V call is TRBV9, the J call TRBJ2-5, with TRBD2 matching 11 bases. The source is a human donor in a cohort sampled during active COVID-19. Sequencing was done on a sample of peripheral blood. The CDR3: CASSDLAGGQETQYF. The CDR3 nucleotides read TGTGCCAGCAGCGACCTAGCGGGGGGACAAGAGACCCAGTACTTC.